Below are 7 T cell receptor beta chains sequenced from a single sample in a study of long-term antiretroviral therapy in people with HIV. The run of the v3.0 immunoSEQ assay was at survey level. TCRdb keeps only in-frame clones here, not all; method: immunoSEQ multiplex PCR. Here the sample spans about 16,000 clones, about 94% being singletons. The specimen comprised unsorted PBMCs, sampled nearly 6.5 years after starting antiretroviral therapy. These receptor sequences come from a woman aged 50 to 60 with HIV.

V usage is TRBV6-5 and J usage is TRBJ2-7; TRBD1 matches at 8 bases. Per the germline V gene, CDR1 is MNHEY and CDR2 is SVGAGI. CDR3 size: 15 residues. With 5 bases clipped from V and 5 bases from J, the junction kept 11 bases outside the gene matches. CDR3 DNA: TGTGCCAGCAGTCAAACAGGGGGTATTGACGACGAGCAGTACTTC. It codes for CASSQTGGIDDEQYF.

V is TRBV6-1 and J is TRBJ2-7; possible D gene TRBD2, 6 bases. The germline V and J ends were trimmed by 1 base and 3 bases, with 13 bases remaining between them. The germline gives CDR1 MNHNS, CDR2 SASEGT. The length of the CDR3 is 15 residues. The CDR3 DNA follows: TGTGCCAGCAGTGAAGTCACGGGAGTGGTCTACGAGCAGTACTTC. As protein: CASSEVTGVVYEQYF.

The chain recombines TRBV28 with TRBJ2-5, with D possibly matching TRBD2 (5 bases). There are 16 residues in the CDR3. The ends were cut back, 6 bases at V and 4 bases at J, with 21 bases in the middle. CDR1 and CDR2 (germline): MDHEN, SYDVKM. CDR3 region: CASSRAESGWGETQYF. The CDR3 DNA is TGTGCCAGCAGCCGAGCTGAGAGCGGATGGGGAGAGACCCAGTACTTC. Full variable domain (missing parts from reference TRBV28 and TRBJ2-5): DVKVTQSSRYLVKRTGEKVFLECVQDMDHENMFWYRQDPGLGLRLIYFSYDVKMKEKGDIPEGYSVSREKKERFSLILESASTNQTSMYLCASSRAESGWGETQYFGPGTRLLVL.

This chain joins TRBV4-2 and TRBJ2-5; TRBD2 matches at 10 bases. The length of the CDR3 is 16 residues. Germline V lookup: CDR1 LGHNA, CDR2 YNFKEQ. Unmatched junction bases numbered 2, after V lost 0 bases and J lost 1 base. CDR3 DNA: TGTGCCAGCAGCCAAGATAGCGGGAGGCCCCAAGAGACCCAGTACTTC. This gives the protein CASSQDSGRPQETQYF.

The gene calls are TRBV6-5 and TRBJ1-1, with 8 bases lining up with TRBD1. V was clipped by 7 bases and J by 5 bases; unmatched bases: 9. This CDR3 is built from 14 residues. Per the germline V gene, CDR1 is MNHEY and CDR2 is SVGAGI. CDR3 DNA: TGTGCCAGCACCAGCCAGGGGGCGCGGACTGAAGCTTTCTTT. It codes for CASTSQGARTEAFF.

The rearrangement links TRBV6-5 to TRBJ2-2, with D tentatively TRBD1 (6 bases). CDR1 MNHEY and CDR2 SVGAGI come from the germline V gene. Trimming removed 8 bases at V and 5 bases at J, with 12 bases between. The CDR3 spans 13 residues. This chain's CDR3 is CASCSGATGELFF. The CDR3 nucleotides are TGTGCCAGCTGTTCAGGGGCTACCGGGGAGCTGTTTTTT.

The V gene is TRBV27, the J gene TRBJ2-1; D tentatively fits TRBD1 or TRBD2 (5 bases each). Germline V gene lookup returns CDR1 MNHEY and CDR2 SMNVEV (reference sequence). Trimming shortened V by 3 bases and J by 7 bases, and 10 bases separated the two germline ends. CDR3 size: 13 residues. CDR3 sequence reads: CASSLWGSNEQFF. The CDR3 coding sequence is TGTGCCAGCAGTTTGTGGGGGTCAAATGAGCAGTTCTTC.